The entry that follows covers one T cell receptor (beta chain) sequence. The antigen is undetermined. Described time point: week 47, end of study. Every vaccine dose comprised 300 ug of mutant IDH1 20-mer peptide plus topical imiquimod. During weeks 1, 3, 5, 7, 11, 15, 19 and 23, patients received eight vaccinations. This sample is drawn from a study of a mutant IDH1 vaccine in newly diagnosed glioma. Study at large: Vaccines were first given 4-6 weeks after radiotherapy alone, or with temozolomide cycles.

General study results and limits: Among top peripheral T cell clonotypes, changes seemed unrelated to pseudoprogression.

Repertoires were generated with immunoSEQ multiplex PCR, while TCRdb's copy carries only in-frame clones and drops some. The sample includes about 59,000 clones, roughly four fifths of them seen just once. The CDR3 runs 15 residues. Germline assignment: CDR1 MNHEY and CDR2 SMNVEV (reference sequence). V shed 3 bases, J shed 1 base, and the junction held 5 bases outside the gene matches. The rearrangement joins TRBV27 to TRBJ1-1, with 7 bases fitting TRBD1. The input for sequencing was PBMCs, taken from a glioma patient whose treatment included an IDH1 peptide vaccine. The source is a man aged 30 to 39 with glioma. The DNA for the CDR3 is TGTGCCAGCAGTTTTCAGGGACAGCAGAACACTGAAGCTTTCTTT. Encoded protein: CASSFQGQQNTEAFF.